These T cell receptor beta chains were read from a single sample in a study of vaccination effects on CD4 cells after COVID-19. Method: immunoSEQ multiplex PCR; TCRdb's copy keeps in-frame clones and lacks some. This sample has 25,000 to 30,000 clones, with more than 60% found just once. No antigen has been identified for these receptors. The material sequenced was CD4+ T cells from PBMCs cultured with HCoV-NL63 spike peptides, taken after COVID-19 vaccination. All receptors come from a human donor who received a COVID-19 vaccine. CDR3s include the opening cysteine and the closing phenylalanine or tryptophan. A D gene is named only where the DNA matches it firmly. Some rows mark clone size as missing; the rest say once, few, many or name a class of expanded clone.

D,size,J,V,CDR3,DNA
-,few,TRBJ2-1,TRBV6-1,CASSEPRHSYNEQFF,TGTGCCAGCAGTGAACCCCGCCACTCCTACAATGAGCAGTTCTTC
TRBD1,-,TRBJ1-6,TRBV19,CASSTEDRGNSPLHF,TGTGCCAGTAGTACGGAAGACAGGGGGAATTCACCCCTCCACTTT
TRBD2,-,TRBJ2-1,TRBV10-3,CAIGRGGALQNEQFF,TGTGCCATCGGCCGGGGGGGGGCCCTACAAAATGAGCAGTTCTTC
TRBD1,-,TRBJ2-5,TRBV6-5,CASSLRTGGETQYF,TGTGCCAGCAGTCTTAGAACAGGGGGAGAGACCCAGTACTTC
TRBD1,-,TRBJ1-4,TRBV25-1,CASSEFGQGGANEKLFF,TGTGCCAGCAGTGAATTTGGACAGGGAGGGGCTAATGAAAAACTGTTTTTT
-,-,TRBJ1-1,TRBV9,CASSDSRKGTDEAFF,TGTGCCAGCAGCGATAGCCGAAAGGGGACGGATGAAGCTTTCTTT
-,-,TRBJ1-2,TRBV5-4,CASSPEENYGYTF,TGTGCCAGCAGCCCGGAAGAGAACTATGGCTACACCTTC
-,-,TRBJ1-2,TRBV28,CASSLFRVGYTF,TGTGCCAGCAGTTTATTTCGGGTGGGGTACACCTTC
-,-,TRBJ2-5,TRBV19,CASSMGRWETQYF,TGTGCCAGTAGTATGGGGAGGTGGGAGACCCAGTACTTC
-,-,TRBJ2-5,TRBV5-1,CASSLDHETQYF,TGCGCCAGCAGCTTGGATCACGAGACCCAGTACTTC
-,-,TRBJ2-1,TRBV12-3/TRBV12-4,CASRTVSHEQFF,TGTGCCAGCAGGACAGTCTCCCATGAGCAGTTCTTC
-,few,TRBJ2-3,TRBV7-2,CASSRFTDTQYF,TGTGCCAGCAGCCGATTCACAGATACGCAGTATTTT
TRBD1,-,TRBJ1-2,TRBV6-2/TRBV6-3,CASSPAGQGGGYTF,TGTGCCAGCAGCCCGGCGGGACAGGGCGGTGGCTACACCTTC
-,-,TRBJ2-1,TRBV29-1,CSVGHRTVNEQFF,TGCAGCGTGGGACATAGGACAGTCAATGAGCAGTTCTTC
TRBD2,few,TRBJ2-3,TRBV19,CASTKRAGGPGDTQYF,TGTGCCAGTACGAAACGGGCGGGAGGGCCAGGAGATACGCAGTATTTT
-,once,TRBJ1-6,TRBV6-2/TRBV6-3,CASSYEARGSNSPLHF,TGTGCCAGCAGTTACGAGGCACGAGGTTCAAATTCACCCCTCCACTTT
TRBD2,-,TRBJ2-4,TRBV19,CASSIGEGRAKNIQYF,TGTGCCAGTAGTATAGGGGAGGGCCGGGCCAAAAACATTCAGTACTTC
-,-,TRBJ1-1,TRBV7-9,CASSEREMNTEAFF,TGTGCCAGCAGCGAAAGGGAAATGAACACTGAAGCTTTCTTT
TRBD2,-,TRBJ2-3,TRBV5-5,CASSSGLAGAGTDTQYF,TGTGCCAGCAGCTCTGGACTAGCGGGAGCGGGCACAGATACGCAGTATTTT
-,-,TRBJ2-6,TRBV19,CASSIGGGANVLTF,TGTGCCAGTAGTATTGGGGGTGGGGCCAACGTCCTGACTTTC
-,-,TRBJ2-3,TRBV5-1,CASSLYGTSTDTQYF,TGCGCCAGCAGCTTGTACGGAACAAGCACAGATACGCAGTATTTT
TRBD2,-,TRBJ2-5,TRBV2,CASSRLAGVMETQYF,TGTGCCAGCAGTCGACTAGCGGGAGTCATGGAGACCCAGTACTTC
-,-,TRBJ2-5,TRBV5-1,CASSPQGVGETQYF,TGCGCCAGCAGCCCCCAAGGGGTGGGGGAGACCCAGTACTTC
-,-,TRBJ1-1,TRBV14,CASSQDLISRAFF,TGTGCCAGCAGCCAAGATTTGATAAGTCGAGCTTTCTTT
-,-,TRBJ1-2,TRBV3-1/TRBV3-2,CASSSLGGSGYTF,TGTGCCAGCAGTTCATTGGGGGGTTCCGGCTACACCTTC
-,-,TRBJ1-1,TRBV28,CASSLQGFGEAFF,TGTGCCAGCAGTCTACAGGGATTTGGTGAAGCTTTCTTT
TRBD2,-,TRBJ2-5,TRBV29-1,CSVYRLAGGETQYF,TGCAGCGTTTATAGACTAGCGGGAGGGGAGACCCAGTACTTC
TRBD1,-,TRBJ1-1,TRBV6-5,CASSYDRDTEAFF,TGTGCCAGCAGTTACGACAGGGACACTGAAGCTTTCTTT